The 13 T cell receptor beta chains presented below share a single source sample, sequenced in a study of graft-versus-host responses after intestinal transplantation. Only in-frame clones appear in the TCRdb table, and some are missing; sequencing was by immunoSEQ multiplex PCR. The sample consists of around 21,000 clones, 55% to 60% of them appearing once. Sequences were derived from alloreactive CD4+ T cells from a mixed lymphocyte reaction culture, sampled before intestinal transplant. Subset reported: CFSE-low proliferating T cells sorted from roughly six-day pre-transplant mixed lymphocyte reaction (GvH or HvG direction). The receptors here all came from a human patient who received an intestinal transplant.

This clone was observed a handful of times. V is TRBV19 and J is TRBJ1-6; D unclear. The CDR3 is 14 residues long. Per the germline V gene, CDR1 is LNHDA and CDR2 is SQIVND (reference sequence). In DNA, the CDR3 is TGTGCAAGCCGGTCGAGTGACTATAATTCACCCCTCCACTTT. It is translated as CASRSSDYNSPLHF. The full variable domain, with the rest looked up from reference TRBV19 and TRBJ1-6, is DGGITQSPKYLFRKEGQNVTLSCEQNLNHDAMYWYRQDPGQGLRLIYYSQIVNDFQKGDIAEGYSVSREKKESFPLTVTSAQKNPTAFYLCASRSSDYNSPLHFGNGTRLTVT.

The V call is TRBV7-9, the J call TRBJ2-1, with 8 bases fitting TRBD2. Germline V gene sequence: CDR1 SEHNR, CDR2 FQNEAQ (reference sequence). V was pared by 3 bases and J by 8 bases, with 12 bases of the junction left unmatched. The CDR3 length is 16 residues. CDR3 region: CASSFALGAGVDEQFF. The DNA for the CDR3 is TGTGCCAGCAGCTTTGCCTTAGGAGCGGGAGTCGATGAGCAGTTCTTC.

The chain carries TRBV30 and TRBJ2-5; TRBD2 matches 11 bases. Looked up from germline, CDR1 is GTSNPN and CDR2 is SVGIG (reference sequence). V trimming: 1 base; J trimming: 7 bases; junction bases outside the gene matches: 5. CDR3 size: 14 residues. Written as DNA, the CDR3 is TGTGCCTGGAGTGCGGGACTAGCGGTAGCGACCCAGTACTTC. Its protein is CAWSAGLAVATQYF.

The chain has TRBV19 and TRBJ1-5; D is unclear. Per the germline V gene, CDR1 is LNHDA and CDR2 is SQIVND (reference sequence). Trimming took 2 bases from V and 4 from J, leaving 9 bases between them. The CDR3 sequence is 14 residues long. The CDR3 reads CASSILQVNQPQHF. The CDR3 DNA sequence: TGTGCCAGTAGTATACTCCAGGTTAATCAGCCCCAGCATTTT. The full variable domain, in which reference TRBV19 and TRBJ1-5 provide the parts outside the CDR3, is DGGITQSPKYLFRKEGQNVTLSCEQNLNHDAMYWYRQDPGQGLRLIYYSQIVNDFQKGDIAEGYSVSREKKESFPLTVTSAQKNPTAFYLCASSILQVNQPQHFGDGTRLSIL.

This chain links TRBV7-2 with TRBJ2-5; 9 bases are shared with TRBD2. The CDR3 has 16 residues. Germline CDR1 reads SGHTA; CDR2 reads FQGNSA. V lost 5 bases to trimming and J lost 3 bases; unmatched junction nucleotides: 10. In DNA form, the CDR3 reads TGTGCCAGCAGCATTTTCAGCCTAGCGGGGAAAGAGACCCAGTACTTC. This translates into CASSIFSLAGKETQYF.

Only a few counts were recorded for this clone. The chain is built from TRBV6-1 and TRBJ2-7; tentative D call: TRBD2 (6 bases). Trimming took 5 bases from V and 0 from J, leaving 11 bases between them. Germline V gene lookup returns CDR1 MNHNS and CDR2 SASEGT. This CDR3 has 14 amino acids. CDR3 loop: CASSKVSGSYEQYF. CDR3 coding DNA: TGTGCCAGCAGTAAAGTTAGCGGCTCCTACGAGCAGTACTTC.

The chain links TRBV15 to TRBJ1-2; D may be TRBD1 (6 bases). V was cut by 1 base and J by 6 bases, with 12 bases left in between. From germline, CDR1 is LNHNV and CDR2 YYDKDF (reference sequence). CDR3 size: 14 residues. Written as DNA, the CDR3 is TGTGCCACCAGCAGAGTAAGACAGGAAAATGGCTACACCTTC. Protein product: CATSRVRQENGYTF.

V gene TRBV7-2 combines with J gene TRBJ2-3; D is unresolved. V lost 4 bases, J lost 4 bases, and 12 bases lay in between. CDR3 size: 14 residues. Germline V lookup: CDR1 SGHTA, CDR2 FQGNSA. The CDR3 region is CASSSPFRADTQYF. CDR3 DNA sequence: TGTGCCAGCAGCTCCCCCTTTCGGGCAGATACGCAGTATTTT.

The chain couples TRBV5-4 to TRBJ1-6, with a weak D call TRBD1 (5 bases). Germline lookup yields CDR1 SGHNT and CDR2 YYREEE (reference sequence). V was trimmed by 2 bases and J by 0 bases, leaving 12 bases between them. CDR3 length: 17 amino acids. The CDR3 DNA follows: TGTGCCAGCAGCTTAAAAGGGACTGGCTCCTATAATTCACCCCTCCACTTT. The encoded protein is CASSLKGTGSYNSPLHF.

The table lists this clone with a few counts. The CDR3 coding sequence is TGCGCCAGCAGCCAAGATTTGGGAAATGTAGGACAGGGGTACAATGAGCAGTTCTTC. Translating gives CASSQDLGNVGQGYNEQFF. V is TRBV4-3 and J is TRBJ2-1; 9 bases align to TRBD1. The J segment lost 4 bases and the V segment lost 0 bases, leaving 13 bases of the junction unmatched. Germline V CDR1 and CDR2: LGHNA, YSLEER. The CDR3 sequence is 19 residues long.

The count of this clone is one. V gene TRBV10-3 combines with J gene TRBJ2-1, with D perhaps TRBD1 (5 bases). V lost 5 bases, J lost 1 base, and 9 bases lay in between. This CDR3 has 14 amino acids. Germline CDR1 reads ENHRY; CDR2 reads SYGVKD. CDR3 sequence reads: CAISKDSSYNEQFF. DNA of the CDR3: TGTGCCATCAGTAAAGACAGTTCCTACAATGAGCAGTTCTTC.

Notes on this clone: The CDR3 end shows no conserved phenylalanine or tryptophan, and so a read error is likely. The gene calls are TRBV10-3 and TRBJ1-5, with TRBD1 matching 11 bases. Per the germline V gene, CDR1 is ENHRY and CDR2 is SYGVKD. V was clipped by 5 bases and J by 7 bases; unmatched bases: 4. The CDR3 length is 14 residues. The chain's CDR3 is CAISPGQGGQPQHS. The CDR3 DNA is TGTGCCATCAGTCCGGGACAGGGGGGACAGCCCCAGCATTCT.

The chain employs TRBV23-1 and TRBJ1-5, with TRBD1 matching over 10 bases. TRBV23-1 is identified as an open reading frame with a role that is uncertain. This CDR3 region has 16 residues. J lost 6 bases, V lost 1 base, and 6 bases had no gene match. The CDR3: CASSQLGTGEGQPQHF. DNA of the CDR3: TGCGCCAGCAGTCAATTAGGGACAGGGGAGGGTCAGCCCCAGCATTTT.